A selection of T cell receptor beta chains follows, all from one sample in a study of T-cell memory formation after mild COVID-19. One entry per CDR3 protein, called by TCRdb with MiXCR from the 5' RACE reads. This sample has around 450,000 distinct CDR3 sequences, with 20% found just once. The sample comprised PBMCs or a T cell subset sorted from them (not recorded which). The receptor set was obtained from an adult woman who had mild COVID-19 (a few samples of this study predate the infection). Cell type and time point are not known. The conserved cysteine and the conserved F or W are not part of the CDR3 here. A D gene is named only where the DNA matches it firmly.

TRBJ2-3 TRBV7-2 TRBD2 ASSFTVLAGNTDTQY
TRBJ2-1 TRBV7-6 TRBD1 ASSLAARTGRYNEQF
TRBJ1-2 TRBV5-4 - ASSFSGPANYGYT
TRBJ2-7 TRBV12-3/TRBV12-4 - ASSSSWGWHSYEQY
TRBJ2-2 TRBV3-2 - ASSQEPGLANTGELF
TRBJ2-3 TRBV20-1 - SHGGKSTDTQY
TRBJ2-3 TRBV5-1 - ASSLELATDTQY
TRBJ1-2 TRBV12-3/TRBV12-4 TRBD1 ASSLGTGGSYGYT
TRBJ2-7 TRBV19 TRBD1 ASSRQGETYEQY
TRBJ2-1 TRBV5-1 - ASSFPGRNEQF
TRBJ2-7 TRBV7-2 - ASSPEHPDYEQY
TRBJ2-1 TRBV7-9 - ASSLDFYEQF
TRBJ2-7 TRBV5-1 - ASSLDGTPNYEQY
TRBJ1-1 TRBV5-1 - ASSLRGINTEAF
TRBJ1-1 TRBV9 - ASSTERESTEAF
TRBJ2-3 TRBV9 - ASSVVTTDTQY